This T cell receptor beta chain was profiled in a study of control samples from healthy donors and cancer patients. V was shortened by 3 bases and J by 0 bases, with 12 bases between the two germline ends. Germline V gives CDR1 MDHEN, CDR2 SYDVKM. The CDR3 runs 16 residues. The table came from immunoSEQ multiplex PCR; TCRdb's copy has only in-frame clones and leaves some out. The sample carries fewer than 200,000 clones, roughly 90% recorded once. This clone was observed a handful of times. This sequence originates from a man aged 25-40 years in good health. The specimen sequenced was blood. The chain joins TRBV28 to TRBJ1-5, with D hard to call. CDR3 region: CASSFDRTYSNQPQHF. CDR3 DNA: TGTGCCAGCAGTTTCGACCGGACGTATAGCAATCAGCCCCAGCATTTT.